This T cell receptor beta chain originates from a study of Tregs in tolerant kidney transplant recipients (dated by TCRdb to between 2018 and 2021). Concerning the study at large: The study used TCRbeta sequencing to identify donor-specific regulatory T cells before combined kidney and bone marrow transplantation, then tracked those cells after transplant. In 3 healthy controls, several methods of expanding Tregs specific for an allogeneic donor were compared by TCRbeta repertoire sequencing. Summary of the overall study and its limitations: Biological reproducibility was not directly addressed, though technical replication error appeared minimal. The study was limited by small patient numbers, and the findings need validation in larger populations and under other immunosuppression protocols. The most biologically relevant and donor-specific TCRbeta repertoire appeared to be identified by expanding Tregs with activated donor B cells.

Comments on this clone: What antigen it recognizes has not been identified. No per-base quality is available; no much larger clone lies one base away.

Thawed PBMCs were FACS-sorted into unstimulated Tregs (CD4+CD25+CD127-), CD4+ non-Tregs (CD4+CD25-), CD4 cells and CD8 cells. Thawed PBMCs were rested overnight at 37 degrees C with 200 to 250 IU/ml IL-2 before Treg sorting. Blood from healthy controls was obtained either as purchased buffy coats or from healthy volunteers. Healthy control blood was processed by Ficoll density gradient to PBMCs and cryopreserved; patient PBMCs were collected before and after transplant. The V and J ends are trimmed by 3 bases and 3 bases, leaving 11 bases between them. The CDR3 spans 15 residues, from the cysteine through the phenylalanine. CDR3 DNA only is kept here, 45 bases in frame from base 1. The germline V gene supplies CDR1 LGHNA and CDR2 YNFKEQ. Genomic DNA was extracted from sorted cells with the QIAGEN DNeasy Blood and Tissue Kit for TCRbeta CDR3 sequencing. High-throughput TCRbeta CDR3 sequencing, including PCR amplification with bias correction and internal controls, was performed commercially through immunoSEQ. From the authors' description of their analysis: A unique productive TCRbeta sequence was defined by the CDR3 nucleotide sequence when primers matched, and otherwise by the CDR3 amino acid sequence together with the Vbeta and Jbeta genes. Sorting error was corrected by removing sequences shared between sorted populations at a frequency ratio of 2:1 or less, and the remaining shared sequences were assigned to the higher population. Donor-reactive sequences were defined as at least 5-fold expanded in CFSE-low cells versus unstimulated cells, with frequency of at least 0.01% in CFSE-low cells. Repertoire divergence was quantified by Jensen-Shannon divergence using the top 100 TCRbeta sequences ranked by frequency. For any sample with multiple sequencing runs, sorting error was corrected in each run separately before the runs were pooled. TCRdb re-hosts the immuneACCESS table, in-frame sequences only. Its copies lack some clones; in the studies checked, an unresolved V gene accounts for under half of them, and the cause for the rest is not known. V and J calls and clone size come straight from that table; D and trimming were deduced from the DNA. The sample table shows under 50,000 clones, and about 90% are seen once. The ten largest clones represent 0.55% to 0.85% of the sample.

This sequence uses TRBV4-2 and TRBJ2-2; the D element could tentatively be TRBD1 or TRBD2, as 5 bases agree for each. This clonotype was sampled from a human donor in good health. Specimen: Tregs from blood. CDR3 region: CASSHPGTYTGELFF. The DNA sequence is as follows: TGTGCCAGCAGCCATCCCGGGACCTACACCGGGGAGCTGTTTTTT.